Sequencing of this T cell receptor beta chain was carried out in a study of shared clonotypes between healthy human individuals. Every donor, a Caucasian adult, lived in Nashville, Tennessee. General study points: Collection of samples was limited to blood; tissue repertoires likely differ.

As for this clone: Antigen specificity is unknown.

Some 30,000 T cell genomes (approximately 0.2 ug DNA) went into each sorted-subset replicate. The method was immunoSEQ multiplex PCR; TCRdb's version includes in-frame clones alone and lacks a portion of them. The table includes some 700,000 clones, about nine tenths detected once. V shed 10 bases and J shed 4 bases, with 19 bases lying between them. CDR3 length: 14 amino acids. Germline-derived CDR1 and CDR2 are LNHDA and SQIVND (reference sequence). This TCR derives from a man aged 18 to 35 in good health. Some clones in this sample may be carry-over from other donors' samples. Sequencing was performed on memory CD8+ T cells from PBMCs. The subset here: CD45RO+ cells pooled with CCR7-negative TemRA cells. The chain links TRBV19 to TRBJ1-1; a possible D gene is TRBD1 (6 bases). CDR3 bases: TGTGCCACCCCCAAGGGGGAAGGGGGCACTGAAGCTTTCTTT. Residues: CATPKGEGGTEAFF.